The 29 T cell receptor beta chains presented below share a single source sample, sequenced in a study of cytomegalovirus exposure and HLA in healthy donors. Primers included in the PCR were 60 Vbeta and 13 Jbeta primers. The table came from immunoSEQ multiplex PCR; TCRdb's copy has only in-frame clones and leaves some out. The sample lists under 200,000 clones, approximately 80% occurring once. Sequenced sample: PBMCs. These receptors were obtained from a female donor in good health and CMV-seronegative.

This chain connects TRBV6-5 to TRBJ2-1, with D possibly TRBD2 on 6 matching bases. V was clipped by 6 bases and J by 7 bases, with 10 bases between them. CDR3 length: 12 residues. The germline V gene has CDR1 MNHEY and CDR2 SVGAGI. The CDR3 coding sequence is TGTGCCAGCAGCCTTCGGGGGAATGAGCAGTTCTTC. Encoded protein: CASSLRGNEQFF.

The rearrangement joins TRBV18 to TRBJ1-2; D is perhaps TRBD1 (5 bases). V lost 6 bases, J lost 1 base, and 9 bases lay in between. The CDR3 length is 13 residues. The germline CDR1 and CDR2 sequences are KGHSH and LQKENI. CDR3 nucleotide sequence: TGTGCCAGCTCGGAGGGACGTAACTATGGCTACACCTTC. Protein product: CASSEGRNYGYTF.

The chain is built from TRBV5-5 and TRBJ2-7; D is unclear. CDR1 and CDR2 (germline): SGHKS, YYEKEE (reference sequence). The CDR3 is 15 residues long. V was shortened by 5 bases and J by 1 base, with 16 bases between the two germline ends. CDR3 residues: CASRPDPLRSYEQYF. CDR3 coding DNA: TGTGCCAGCAGACCCGATCCCCTCAGGTCCTACGAGCAGTACTTC.

This chain joins TRBV7-9 and TRBJ1-4; D may be TRBD1 (6 bases). Germline loops: CDR1 SEHNR, CDR2 FQNEAQ (reference sequence). V lost 1 base and J lost 10, with 7 bases in between. The CDR3 is made up of 12 amino acids. The CDR3 DNA follows: TGTGCCAGCAGCTTAGAACAGGGAAAACTGTTTTTT. The encoded protein is CASSLEQGKLFF.

There are a few counts of this clone. The CDR3 loop is CAWRPGQGSYEQYF. Written as DNA, the CDR3 is TGTGCCTGGAGACCGGGACAGGGGTCCTACGAGCAGTACTTC. The genes are TRBV30 and TRBJ2-7; 10 bases are a match to TRBD1. The junction had 3 bases not matched to a gene; V was cut back by 3 bases and J by 1 base. The CDR3 is made up of 14 amino acids. Looked up from germline, CDR1 is GTSNPN and CDR2 is SVGIG (reference sequence).

This clone was observed a few times. The chain employs TRBV27 and TRBJ2-1; TRBD2 agrees at 11 bases. The germline V gene has CDR1 MNHEY and CDR2 SMNVEV (reference sequence). The CDR3 extends over 15 amino acids. Unmatched junction bases numbered 7, after V lost 6 bases and J lost 6 bases. The CDR3 loop is CASSSASGGPNEQFF. CDR3 nucleotide sequence: TGTGCCAGCAGCTCCGCTAGCGGGGGGCCCAATGAGCAGTTCTTC.

V and J are TRBV28 and TRBJ2-2, with D possibly matching TRBD2 (6 bases). The CDR3 sequence is 13 residues long. Germline assignment: CDR1 MDHEN and CDR2 SYDVKM. Trimming pared 8 bases from V and 5 bases from J, leaving 12 bases between. The chain's CDR3 is CASLIGGTGELFF. In DNA, the CDR3 is TGTGCCAGCCTAATCGGGGGAACCGGGGAGCTGTTTTTT.

The chain employs TRBV5-8 and TRBJ1-2; TRBD1 aligns across 9 bases. The CDR3 loop spans 15 amino acids. Per the germline V gene, CDR1 is SGHTS and CDR2 is YDEGEE. V was pared by 1 base and J by 5 bases, with 6 bases of the junction left unmatched. The DNA for the CDR3 is TGTGCCAGCAGCTTGACCGGGACAGGGCCTTATGGCTACACCTTC. This sequence encodes CASSLTGTGPYGYTF.

V and J are TRBV15 and TRBJ1-2; D is ambiguous. Per germline, CDR1 LNHNV and CDR2 YYDKDF (reference sequence). CDR3 length: 15 amino acids. V was shortened by 1 base and J by 4 bases, with 13 bases between the two germline ends. This chain's CDR3 is CATSRAPIVSYGYTF. DNA of the CDR3: TGTGCCACCAGCAGAGCCCCTATCGTTTCCTATGGCTACACCTTC.

This clone was picked up one time. The chain employs TRBV6-6 and TRBJ2-7; TRBD1 matches 8 bases. Losses at the gene ends were 4 bases for V and 2 bases for J; bases not matched to a gene: 10. Germline V gene lookup returns CDR1 MNHNY and CDR2 SVGAGI (reference sequence). This CDR3 contains 16 residues. The CDR3 DNA follows: TGTGCCAGCAGTTCGACCGCCGGGACAGGAGCCTACGAGCAGTACTTC. Translated, it gives CASSSTAGTGAYEQYF.

As to this clone: The limits of the CDR3 on the DNA are not certain, so only TCRdb's listed CDR3 is given. J is TRBJ2-6 and V is TRBV30; TRBD1 was called by the table and not checked on the DNA. With termini counted, the CDR3 has 14 amino acids. Germline loops: CDR1 GTSNPN, CDR2 SVGIG (reference sequence). The CDR3 loop is CAWSVGSGANVPTF.

The genes are TRBV2 and TRBJ1-2; D might be TRBD1 (6 bases). Deletions cut 4 bases from V and 8 bases from J, with 20 bases between. This CDR3 is 15 amino acids long. Germline V CDR1 and CDR2: SNHLY, FYNNEI. The CDR3 nucleotides read TGTGCCAGCAGTGGAACACAGGGTGTCGCTGGCGGCTACACCTTC. Protein product: CASSGTQGVAGGYTF.

The chain recombines TRBV12-5 with TRBJ1-1, with 10 positions matching TRBD1. CDR1 is LGHNT and CDR2 is FRNRAP in the germline V gene. V lost 4 bases to trimming and J lost 9 bases; unmatched junction nucleotides: 8. CDR3 length: 14 amino acids. CDR3 bases: TGTGCTAGTGGTTCTCCCTCGACAGGGGGCAAAGCTTTCTTT. This encodes CASGSPSTGGKAFF.

The chain's CDR3 is CASSLGGMNTEAFF. Here the CDR3 DNA reads TGTGCCAGCAGCCTAGGAGGCATGAACACTGAAGCTTTCTTT. The chain has TRBV5-4 and TRBJ1-1; D ambiguous. Germline V gene lookup returns CDR1 SGHNT and CDR2 YYREEE (reference sequence). With 4 bases removed from V and 0 bases from J, the gap between germline ends came to 10 bases. The CDR3 contains 14 residues.

The chain combines TRBV13 with TRBJ2-5, with TRBD2 matching over 9 bases. This CDR3 is 16 amino acids long. In germline, CDR1 is PRHDT, CDR2 FYEKMQ (reference sequence). The V gene end was trimmed by 0 bases and the J gene end by 11 bases; junction bases not matched to a gene: 13. This CDR3 reads CASSLGLTSGLRVQYF. The DNA of the CDR3 is TGTGCCAGCAGCTTAGGCCTGACTAGCGGTCTAAGGGTGCAGTACTTC.

This clone was recorded a few times. The chain couples TRBV11-2 to TRBJ1-1; 7 nucleotides line up with TRBD1. Germline lookup yields CDR1 SGHAT and CDR2 FQNNGV. CDR3 length: 16 residues. V was clipped by 3 bases and J by 1 base; unmatched bases: 8. In DNA, the CDR3 is TGTGCCAGCAGCTTTGGGGCAGGGGGTACGAACACTGAAGCTTTCTTT. Translating gives CASSFGAGGTNTEAFF.

V is TRBV21-1 and J is TRBJ1-1; whether TRBD1, the table's D call, matches the DNA was not checked. TRBV21-1 represents a pseudogene. The CDR3 spans 15 residues. DNA for the CDR3: TGTGCCAGCAGCAAAGGTCCAGGGGTGAACACTGAAGCTTTCTTT. It encodes CASSKGPGVNTEAFF.

CDR3 in DNA: TGCGCCAGCAGCCCGGGACAGTACTCCTACGAGCAGTACTTC. This translates into CASSPGQYSYEQYF. The chain links TRBV5-1 to TRBJ2-7, with TRBD1 identical over 7 bases. The CDR3 runs 14 residues. With 4 bases clipped from V and 0 bases from J, the junction kept 4 bases outside the gene matches. Germline values: CDR1 SGHRS, CDR2 YFSETQ.

The sample holds a few counts of this clone. V gene TRBV28 combines with J gene TRBJ2-1; maybe TRBD2 (5 bases). This CDR3 spans 22 amino acids. From germline, CDR1 is MDHEN and CDR2 SYDVKM. V lost 2 bases and J 0 bases, leaving 29 bases between the germline ends. The CDR3 sequence: CASSLGPIRRVAPKSSYNEQFF. In DNA form, the CDR3 reads TGTGCCAGCAGTTTAGGACCCATCCGCCGTGTAGCGCCAAAAAGCTCCTACAATGAGCAGTTCTTC.

The DNA of the CDR3 is TGTGCCAGCAGCTCGCCCTCCGGGACACGAGCGATGCTAGAAGCTTTCTTT. This codes for CASSSPSGTRAMLEAFF. V is TRBV5-6 and J is TRBJ1-1, with D tentatively TRBD1 (6 bases). Germline CDR1 SGHDT, CDR2 YYEEEE. Trimming pared 3 bases from V and 8 bases from J, leaving 26 bases between. The CDR3 covers 17 residues.

Regarding this clone: The germline gene is not matched at one end of the junction; a read error may be the cause. This sample includes further DNA sequences coding for the same CDR3. The chain employs TRBV7-2 and TRBJ2-7; 13 bases align to TRBD2. This CDR3 has 15 amino acids. From germline, CDR1 is SGHTA and CDR2 FQGNSA. The CDR3 DNA reads as TGCGCCAGCAGCTTGACTAGCGGGGGGTACTACGAGCAGTACTTC. It is translated as CASSLTSGGYYEQYF.

The rearrangement links TRBV5-6 to TRBJ2-7, with 9 bases matching TRBD2. The CDR3 is made up of 15 amino acids. With 1 base clipped from V and 3 bases from J, the junction kept 5 bases outside the gene matches. Germline CDR1 SGHDT, CDR2 YYEEEE. In nucleotides, the CDR3 is TGTGCCAGCAGCTTGCGTCTAGCGGGGAACTACGAGCAGTACTTC. Its translation is CASSLRLAGNYEQYF.

The chain links TRBV5-1 to TRBJ1-4; D remains unclear. CDR3 length: 14 residues. Trimming shortened V by 4 bases and J by 1 base, and 8 bases separated the two germline ends. The germline V gene encodes CDR1 SGHRS and CDR2 YFSETQ. The DNA for the CDR3 is TGCGCCAGCAGCCCCCCGGGAACTAATGAAAAACTGTTTTTT. It is translated as CASSPPGTNEKLFF.

This chain joins TRBV6-5 and TRBJ2-7; 7 positions match TRBD1. Germline V CDR1 and CDR2: MNHEY, SVGAGI. The CDR3 contains 13 residues. J was trimmed by 3 bases and V by 6 bases; bases with no gene match: 5. CDR3 in amino acids: CASRDRSNYEQYF. CDR3 nucleotides: TGTGCCAGCAGGGACAGGTCGAACTACGAGCAGTACTTC.

This clone was counted once. The rearrangement links TRBV2 to TRBJ2-3; 8 nucleotides agree with TRBD2. V was clipped by 4 bases and J by 2 bases; unmatched bases: 5. The length of the CDR3 is 15 residues. CDR1 SNHLY and CDR2 FYNNEI come from the germline V gene. The CDR3 DNA reads as TGTGCCAGCAGTGTTTCGGGGGGGCTCACAGATACGCAGTATTTT. It is translated as CASSVSGGLTDTQYF.

This chain links TRBV7-8 with TRBJ2-3, with D maybe TRBD2 (7 bases). The V gene lost 4 bases and the J gene lost 1 base, with 12 bases spanning the gap. Germline V gene lookup returns CDR1 SGHVS and CDR2 FQNEAQ. The CDR3 covers 15 residues. The CDR3 here is CASSSRGGRTDTQYF. For the CDR3, the DNA is TGTGCCAGCAGCTCTAGGGGGGGGCGCACAGATACGCAGTATTTT.

This sequence joins TRBV7-3 and TRBJ2-3, with D hard to call. Germline CDR1 and CDR2: SGHTA and FQGTGA. The V end was cut by 4 bases, the J end by 8 bases, with 10 bases between. This CDR3 has 12 amino acids. CDR3 sequence reads: CASSSLRGTQYF. In DNA, the CDR3 is TGTGCCAGCAGCTCTTTACGCGGTACGCAGTATTTT.

The chain joins TRBV7-3 to TRBJ2-1; 8 nucleotides match TRBD2. CDR1 is SGHTA and CDR2 is FQGTGA in the germline V gene. The CDR3 totals 14 residues. J gave up 4 bases and V 5 bases, and 4 bases lay outside the gene matches. CDR3 protein: CASSRGGGYNEQFF. CDR3 bases: TGTGCCAGCAGCCGGGGGGGAGGGTACAATGAGCAGTTCTTC.

This chain connects TRBV4-2 to TRBJ2-3; 7 nucleotides agree with TRBD1. Germline lookup yields CDR1 LGHNA and CDR2 YNFKEQ. J gave up 0 bases and V 6 bases, and 6 bases lay outside the gene matches. CDR3 length equals 15 residues. The chain's CDR3 is CASRGQTSSTDTQYF. As DNA, the CDR3 is TGTGCCAGCAGGGGACAGACTTCTAGCACAGATACGCAGTATTTT.